This T cell receptor (beta chain) appears in the sequencing data of a study of T cells in women clearing cervical HPV infection. Study as a whole: Controls' single incident HPV16 infection cleared within 12 months without precancer.

Regarding the study as a whole: A classifier using richness and V gene abundances reached an AUC of 0.83. TRBV6-7 relative abundance averaged roughly 0.1% in cases and about 0.15% in controls.

The germline V gene has CDR1 SGHNT and CDR2 YYREEE (reference sequence). The V and J ends lost 2 bases and 4 bases respectively, with 7 bases between them. The CDR3 sequence is 13 residues long. With respect to this clone: What it binds is not known. The read ends 3 residues shy of where the CDR3 ends; the end is completed using the germline J gene.

All donors had a single incident cervical HPV16 infection, not prevalent. Only in-frame clones appear in the TCRdb table, and some are missing; sequencing was by immunoSEQ multiplex PCR. This repertoire includes approximately 39,000 clones. The sequence was obtained from a woman between 18 and 70 years old with a cervical HPV16 infection that either progressed to CIN3+ or cleared (not recorded which). Sequenced material: blood buffy coat. The genes are TRBV5-4 and TRBJ1-5; perhaps TRBD1 as D (5 bases). Incomplete CDR3 DNA: TGTGCCAGCAGCTTCGGGGGTAATCAGCCC. It specifies CASSFGGNQP. The whole CDR3 protein is CASSFGGNQPQHF.